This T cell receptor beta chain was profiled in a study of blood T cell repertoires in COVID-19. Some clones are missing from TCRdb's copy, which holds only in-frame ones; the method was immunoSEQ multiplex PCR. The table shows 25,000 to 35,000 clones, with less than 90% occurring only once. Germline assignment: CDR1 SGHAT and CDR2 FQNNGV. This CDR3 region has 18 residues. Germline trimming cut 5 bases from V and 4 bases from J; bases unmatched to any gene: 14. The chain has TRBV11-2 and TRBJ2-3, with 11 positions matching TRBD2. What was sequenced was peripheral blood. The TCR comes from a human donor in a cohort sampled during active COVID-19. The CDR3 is CASSLNALAGGGADTQYF. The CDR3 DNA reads TGTGCCAGCAGCCTGAACGCTCTAGCGGGGGGCGGGGCAGATACGCAGTATTTT.